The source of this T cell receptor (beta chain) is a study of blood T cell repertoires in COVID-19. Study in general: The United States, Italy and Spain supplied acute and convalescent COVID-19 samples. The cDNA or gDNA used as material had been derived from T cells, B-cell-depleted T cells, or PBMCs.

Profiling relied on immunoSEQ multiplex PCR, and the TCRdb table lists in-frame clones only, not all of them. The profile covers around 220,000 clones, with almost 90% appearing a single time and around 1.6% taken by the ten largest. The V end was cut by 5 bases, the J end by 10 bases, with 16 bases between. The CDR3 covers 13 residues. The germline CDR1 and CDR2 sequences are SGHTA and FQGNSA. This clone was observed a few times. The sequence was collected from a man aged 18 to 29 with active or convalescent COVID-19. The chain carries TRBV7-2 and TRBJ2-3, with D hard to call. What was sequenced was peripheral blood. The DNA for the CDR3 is TGTGCCAGCAGCAGCTCCCCTAGTAATGCGCAGTATTTT. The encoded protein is CASSSSPSNAQYF.